Described below is a single T cell receptor (beta chain) sequence and its context. The antigen remains undetermined. Libraries were prepared by immunoSEQ multiplex PCR; TCRdb keeps only in-frame clonotypes and omits some of them. Altogether some 79,000 clones are present, around nine tenths being singletons, with the ten largest covering approximately 0.35%. The data were taken from a study of graft-versus-host responses after intestinal transplantation. The wider study: Uniformly, recipients were administered anti-thymocyte globulin induction with subsequent tacrolimus and steroids for around three years. Study-level results: Where graft-donor T cell macrochimerism was present, patients had high graft-versus-host to host-versus-graft clonal ratios in allografts.

This clonotype was obtained from a human donor who received an intestinal transplant. The material sequenced was unstimulated CD4+ T cells sorted from spleen or lymph node cells, taken before intestinal transplant.

In DNA form, the CDR3 reads TGTGCCAGCACCTCAAAGGGGGCGTTGGTAAACAACTATGGCTACACCTTC. Its translation: CASTSKGALVNNYGYTF. The chain combines TRBV27 with TRBJ1-2, with 7 bases lining up with TRBD1. V gave up 7 bases and J gave up 2 bases; unmatched junction bases: 16. This CDR3 is 17 amino acids long. Germline V gene sequence: CDR1 MNHEY, CDR2 SMNVEV (reference sequence).